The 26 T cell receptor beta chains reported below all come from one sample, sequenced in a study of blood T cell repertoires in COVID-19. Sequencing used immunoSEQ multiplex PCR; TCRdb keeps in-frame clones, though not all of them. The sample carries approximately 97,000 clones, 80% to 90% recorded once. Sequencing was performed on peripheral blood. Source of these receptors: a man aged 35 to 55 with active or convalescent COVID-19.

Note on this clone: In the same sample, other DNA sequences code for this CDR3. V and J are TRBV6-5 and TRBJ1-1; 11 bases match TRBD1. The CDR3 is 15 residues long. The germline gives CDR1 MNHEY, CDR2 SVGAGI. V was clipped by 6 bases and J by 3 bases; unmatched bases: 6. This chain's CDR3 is CASRGQGAGDTEAFF. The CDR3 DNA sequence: TGTGCCAGCAGAGGACAGGGGGCAGGTGACACTGAAGCTTTCTTT.

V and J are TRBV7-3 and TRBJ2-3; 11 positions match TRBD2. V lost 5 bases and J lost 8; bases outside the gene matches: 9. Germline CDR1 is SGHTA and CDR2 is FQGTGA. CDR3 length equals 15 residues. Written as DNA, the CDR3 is TGTGCCAGCAGCCCCGAGACTAGCGGGGAGGGTACGCAGTATTTT. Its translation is CASSPETSGEGTQYF.

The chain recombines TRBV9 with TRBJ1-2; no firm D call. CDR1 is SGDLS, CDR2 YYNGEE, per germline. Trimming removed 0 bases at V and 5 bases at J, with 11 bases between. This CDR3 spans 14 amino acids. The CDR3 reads CASSVEGGNYGYTF. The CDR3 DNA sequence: TGTGCCAGCAGCGTAGAGGGAGGTAATTATGGCTACACCTTC.

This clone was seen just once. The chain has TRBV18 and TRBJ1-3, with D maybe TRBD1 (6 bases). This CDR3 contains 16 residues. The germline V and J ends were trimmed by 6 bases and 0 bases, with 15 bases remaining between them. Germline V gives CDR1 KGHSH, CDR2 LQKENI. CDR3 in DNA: TGTGCCAGCTCTCCCAGGGGCCTTGACTCTGGAAACACCATATATTTT. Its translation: CASSPRGLDSGNTIYF.

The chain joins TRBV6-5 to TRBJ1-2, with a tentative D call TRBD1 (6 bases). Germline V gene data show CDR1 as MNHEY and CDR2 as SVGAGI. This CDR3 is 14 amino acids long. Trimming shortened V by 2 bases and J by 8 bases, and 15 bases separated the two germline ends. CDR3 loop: CASSYRDNPFGYTF. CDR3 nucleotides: TGTGCCAGCAGTTACCGGGACAATCCGTTCGGCTACACCTTC.

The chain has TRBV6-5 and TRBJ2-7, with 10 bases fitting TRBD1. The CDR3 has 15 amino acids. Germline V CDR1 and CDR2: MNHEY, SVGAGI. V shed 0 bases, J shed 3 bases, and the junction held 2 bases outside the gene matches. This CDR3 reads CASSYSGQGIYEQYF. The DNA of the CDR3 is TGTGCCAGCAGTTACTCGGGACAGGGGATCTACGAGCAGTACTTC.

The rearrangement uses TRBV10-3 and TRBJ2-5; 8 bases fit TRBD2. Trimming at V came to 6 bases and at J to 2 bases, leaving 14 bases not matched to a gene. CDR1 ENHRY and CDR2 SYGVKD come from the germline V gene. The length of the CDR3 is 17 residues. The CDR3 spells CAIRPSGGRFQQETQYF. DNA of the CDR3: TGTGCCATCAGGCCTTCGGGGGGGAGGTTTCAACAAGAGACCCAGTACTTC.

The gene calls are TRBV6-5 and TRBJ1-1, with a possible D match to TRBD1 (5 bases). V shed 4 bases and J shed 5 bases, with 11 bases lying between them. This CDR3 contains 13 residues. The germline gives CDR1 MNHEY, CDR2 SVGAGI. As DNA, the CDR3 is TGTGCCAGCAGTTTCAGTAAGGGGACTGAAGCTTTCTTT. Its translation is CASSFSKGTEAFF.

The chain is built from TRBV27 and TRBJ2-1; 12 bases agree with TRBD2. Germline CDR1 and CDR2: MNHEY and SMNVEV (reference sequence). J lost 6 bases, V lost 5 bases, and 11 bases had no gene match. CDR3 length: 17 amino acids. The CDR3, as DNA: TGTGCCAGCAGTGAGTGGACTAGCGGGGCCCTCCGCAATGAGCAGTTCTTC. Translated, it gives CASSEWTSGALRNEQFF.

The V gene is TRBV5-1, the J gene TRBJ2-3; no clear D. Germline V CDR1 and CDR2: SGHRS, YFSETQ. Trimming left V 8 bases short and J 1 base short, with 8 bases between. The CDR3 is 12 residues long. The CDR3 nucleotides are TGCGCCAGATACAGAGGCACAGATACGCAGTATTTT. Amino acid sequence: CARYRGTDTQYF. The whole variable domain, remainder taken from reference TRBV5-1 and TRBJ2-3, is KAGVTQTPRYLIKTRGQQVTLSCSPISGHRSVSWYQQTPGQGLQFLFEYFSETQRNKGNFPGRFSGRQFSNSRSEMNVSTLELGDSALYLCARYRGTDTQYFGPGTRLTVL.

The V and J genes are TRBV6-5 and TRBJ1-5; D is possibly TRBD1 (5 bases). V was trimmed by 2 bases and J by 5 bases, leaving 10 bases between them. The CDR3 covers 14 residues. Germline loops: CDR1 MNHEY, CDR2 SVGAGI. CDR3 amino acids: CASSYNSGDQPQHF. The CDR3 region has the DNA TGTGCCAGCAGTTACAATTCGGGGGATCAGCCCCAGCATTTT.

CDR3: CASRDYETQYF. In DNA, the CDR3 is TGTGCCAGCCGGGATTACGAGACCCAGTACTTC. This chain joins TRBV7-6 and TRBJ2-5, with D possibly being TRBD2 (5 bases). Germline CDR1 and CDR2: SGHVS and FNYEAQ. The CDR3 runs to 11 residues. V was trimmed by 8 bases and J by 5 bases, leaving 9 bases between them.

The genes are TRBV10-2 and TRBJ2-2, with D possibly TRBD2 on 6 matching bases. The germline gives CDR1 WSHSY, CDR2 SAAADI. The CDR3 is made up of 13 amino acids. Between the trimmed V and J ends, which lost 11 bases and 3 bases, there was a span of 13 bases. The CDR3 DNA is TGCGCCTCCAATGGCGGGGACACCGGGGAGCTGTTTTTT. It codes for CASNGGDTGELFF.

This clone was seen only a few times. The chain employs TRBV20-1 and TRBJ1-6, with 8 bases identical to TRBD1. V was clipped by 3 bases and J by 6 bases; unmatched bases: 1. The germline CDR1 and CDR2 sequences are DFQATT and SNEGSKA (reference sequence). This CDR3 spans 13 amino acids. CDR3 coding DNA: TGCAGTGCTAGTGGACAGGGTAATTCACCCCTCCACTTT. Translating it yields CSASGQGNSPLHF.

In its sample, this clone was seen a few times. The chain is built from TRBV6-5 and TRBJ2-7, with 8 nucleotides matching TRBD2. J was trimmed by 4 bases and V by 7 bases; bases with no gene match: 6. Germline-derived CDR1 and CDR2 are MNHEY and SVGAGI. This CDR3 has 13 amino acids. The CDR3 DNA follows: TGTGCCAGCACCGGGGGGGTATGGTACGAGCAGTACTTC. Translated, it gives CASTGGVWYEQYF.

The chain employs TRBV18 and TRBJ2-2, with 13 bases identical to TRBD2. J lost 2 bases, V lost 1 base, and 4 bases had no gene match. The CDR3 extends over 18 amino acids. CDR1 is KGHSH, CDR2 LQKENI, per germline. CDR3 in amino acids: CASSPRTSGGRNTGELFF. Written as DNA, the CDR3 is TGTGCCAGCTCACCACGGACTAGCGGGGGCCGCAACACCGGGGAGCTGTTTTTT.

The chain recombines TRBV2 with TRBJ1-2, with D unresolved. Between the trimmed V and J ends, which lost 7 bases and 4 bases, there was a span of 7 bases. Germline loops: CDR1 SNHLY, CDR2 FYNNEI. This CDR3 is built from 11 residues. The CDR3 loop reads CASTEGYGYTF. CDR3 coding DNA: TGTGCCAGCACCGAGGGCTATGGCTACACCTTC.

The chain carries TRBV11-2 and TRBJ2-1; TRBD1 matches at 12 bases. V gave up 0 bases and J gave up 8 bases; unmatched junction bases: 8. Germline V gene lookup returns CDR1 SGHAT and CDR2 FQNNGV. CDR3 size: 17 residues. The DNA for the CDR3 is TGTGCCAGCAGCTTAGATCCCGGGACAGGGGGCTGGTATGAGCAGTTCTTC. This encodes CASSLDPGTGGWYEQFF.

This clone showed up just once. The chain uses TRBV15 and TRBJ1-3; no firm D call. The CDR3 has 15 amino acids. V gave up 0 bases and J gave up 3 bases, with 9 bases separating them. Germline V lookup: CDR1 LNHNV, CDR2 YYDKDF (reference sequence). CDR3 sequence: CATSRDSPRGNTIYF. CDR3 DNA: TGTGCCACCAGCAGAGATTCACCGCGTGGAAACACCATATATTTT.

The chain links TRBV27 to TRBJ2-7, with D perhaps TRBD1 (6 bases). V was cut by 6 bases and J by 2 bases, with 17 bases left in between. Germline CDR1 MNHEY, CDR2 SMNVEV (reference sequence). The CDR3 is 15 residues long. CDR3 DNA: TGTGCCAGCAGATACACAGGGCAATGGGCCTACGAGCAGTACTTC. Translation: CASRYTGQWAYEQYF.

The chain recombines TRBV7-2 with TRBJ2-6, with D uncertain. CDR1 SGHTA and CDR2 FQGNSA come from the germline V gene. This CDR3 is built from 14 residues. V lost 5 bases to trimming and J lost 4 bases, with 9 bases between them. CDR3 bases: TGTGCCAGCAGCCAGTTTCCCGGGGCCAACGTCCTGACTTTC. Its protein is CASSQFPGANVLTF.

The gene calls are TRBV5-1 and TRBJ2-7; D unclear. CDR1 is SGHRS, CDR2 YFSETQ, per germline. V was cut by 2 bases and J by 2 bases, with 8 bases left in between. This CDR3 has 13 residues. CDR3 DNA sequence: TGCGCCAGCAGCTTCGACATTACCTACGAGCAGTACTTC. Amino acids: CASSFDITYEQYF.

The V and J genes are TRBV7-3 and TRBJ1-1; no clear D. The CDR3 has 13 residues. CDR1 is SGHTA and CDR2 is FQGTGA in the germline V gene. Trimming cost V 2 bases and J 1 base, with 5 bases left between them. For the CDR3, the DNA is TGTGCCAGCAGCTTACAACAGAACACTGAAGCTTTCTTT. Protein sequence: CASSLQQNTEAFF.

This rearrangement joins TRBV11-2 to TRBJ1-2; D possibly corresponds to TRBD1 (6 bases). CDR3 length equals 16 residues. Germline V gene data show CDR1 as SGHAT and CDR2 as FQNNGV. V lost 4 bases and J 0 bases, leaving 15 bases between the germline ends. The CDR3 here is CASSYRGTTANYGYTF. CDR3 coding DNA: TGTGCCAGCAGCTATCGTGGGACAACAGCTAACTATGGCTACACCTTC.

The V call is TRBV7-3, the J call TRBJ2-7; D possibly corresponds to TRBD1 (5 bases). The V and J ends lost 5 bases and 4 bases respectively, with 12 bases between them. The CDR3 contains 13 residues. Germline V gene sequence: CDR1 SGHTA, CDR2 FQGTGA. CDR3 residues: CASSAGIGYEQYF. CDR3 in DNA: TGTGCCAGCAGCGCAGGGATAGGATACGAGCAGTACTTC.

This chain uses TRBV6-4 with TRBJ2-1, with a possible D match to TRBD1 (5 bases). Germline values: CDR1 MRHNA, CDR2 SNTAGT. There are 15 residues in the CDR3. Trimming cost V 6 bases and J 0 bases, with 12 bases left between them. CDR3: CASSEQGTSYNEQFF. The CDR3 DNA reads TGTGCCAGCAGCGAGCAGGGAACCTCCTACAATGAGCAGTTCTTC.